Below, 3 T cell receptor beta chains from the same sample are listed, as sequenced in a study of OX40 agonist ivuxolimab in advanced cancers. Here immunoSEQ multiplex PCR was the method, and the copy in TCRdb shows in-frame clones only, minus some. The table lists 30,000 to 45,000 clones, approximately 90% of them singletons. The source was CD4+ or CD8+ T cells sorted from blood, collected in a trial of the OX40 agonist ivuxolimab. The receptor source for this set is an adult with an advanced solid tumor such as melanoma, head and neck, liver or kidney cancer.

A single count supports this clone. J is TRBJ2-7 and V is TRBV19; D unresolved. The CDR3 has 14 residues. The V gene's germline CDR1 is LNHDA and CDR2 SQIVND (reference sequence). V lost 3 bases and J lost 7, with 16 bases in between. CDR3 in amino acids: CASSISQSDWEQYF. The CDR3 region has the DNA TGTGCCAGTAGTATTTCCCAGTCTGACTGGGAGCAGTACTTC.

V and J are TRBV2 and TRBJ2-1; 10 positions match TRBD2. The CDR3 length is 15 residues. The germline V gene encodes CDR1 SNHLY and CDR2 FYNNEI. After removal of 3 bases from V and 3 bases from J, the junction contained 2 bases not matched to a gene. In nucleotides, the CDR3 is TGTGCCAGCAGTGAGGCTAGCGGGAGCTACAATGAGCAGTTCTTC. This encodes CASSEASGSYNEQFF. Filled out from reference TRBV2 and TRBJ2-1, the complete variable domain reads EPEVTQTPSHQVTQMGQEVILRCVPISNHLYFYWYRQILGQKVEFLVSFYNNEISEKSEIFDDQFSVERPDGSNFTLKIRSTKLEDSAMYFCASSEASGSYNEQFFGPGTRLTVL.

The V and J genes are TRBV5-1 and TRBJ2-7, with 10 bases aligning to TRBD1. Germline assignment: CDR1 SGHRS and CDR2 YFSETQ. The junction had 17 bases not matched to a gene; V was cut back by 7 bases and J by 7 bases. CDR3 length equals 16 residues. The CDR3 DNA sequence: TGCGCCAGCCCCCTGTCTGAGGGACAGGGGCTTGGGGAGCAGTACTTC. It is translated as CASPLSEGQGLGEQYF.